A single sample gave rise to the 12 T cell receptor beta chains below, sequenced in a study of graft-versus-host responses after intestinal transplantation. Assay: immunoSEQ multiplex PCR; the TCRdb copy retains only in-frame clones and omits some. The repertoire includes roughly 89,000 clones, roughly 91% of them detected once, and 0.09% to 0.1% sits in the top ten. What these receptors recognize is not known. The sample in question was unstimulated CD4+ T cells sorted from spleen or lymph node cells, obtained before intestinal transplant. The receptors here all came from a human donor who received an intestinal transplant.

CDR3 loop: CASSFRGTEAFF. The CDR3 nucleotides are TGTGCCAGCAGTTTCCGAGGCACTGAAGCTTTCTTT. The chain combines TRBV5-4 with TRBJ1-1, with D unresolved. With 5 bases removed from V and 4 bases from J, the gap between germline ends came to 9 bases. Germline V gives CDR1 SGHNT, CDR2 YYREEE (reference sequence). The CDR3 covers 12 residues. Full variable domain (rest looked up from reference TRBV5-4 and TRBJ1-1): ETGVTQSPTHLIKTRGQQVTLRCSSQSGHNTVSWYQQALGQGPQFIFQYYREEENGRGNFPPRFSGLQFPNYSSELNVNALELDDSALYLCASSFRGTEAFFGQGTRLTVV.

CDR3 region: CASSYSGRGRGYTF. CDR3 in DNA: TGTGCCAGCAGTTACTCTGGCAGGGGGCGAGGCTACACCTTC. The chain joins TRBV6-5 to TRBJ1-2, with 8 bases that match TRBD1. CDR1 and CDR2 (germline): MNHEY, SVGAGI. The CDR3 length is 14 residues. V lost 0 bases, J lost 8 bases, and 5 bases stayed unmatched.

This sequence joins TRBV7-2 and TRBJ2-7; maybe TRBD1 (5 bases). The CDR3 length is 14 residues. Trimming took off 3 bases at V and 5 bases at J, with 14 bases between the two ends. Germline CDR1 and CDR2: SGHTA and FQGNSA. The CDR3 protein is CASSFYQGADEQYF. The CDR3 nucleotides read TGTGCCAGCAGCTTTTACCAGGGTGCGGACGAGCAGTACTTC.

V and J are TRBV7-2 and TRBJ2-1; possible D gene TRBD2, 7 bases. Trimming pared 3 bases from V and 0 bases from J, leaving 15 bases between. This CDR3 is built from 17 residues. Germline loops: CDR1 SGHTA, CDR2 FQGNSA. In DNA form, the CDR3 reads TGTGCCAGCAGCTTTCGAGGGGGGGGGCGCTCCTACAATGAGCAGTTCTTC. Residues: CASSFRGGGRSYNEQFF.

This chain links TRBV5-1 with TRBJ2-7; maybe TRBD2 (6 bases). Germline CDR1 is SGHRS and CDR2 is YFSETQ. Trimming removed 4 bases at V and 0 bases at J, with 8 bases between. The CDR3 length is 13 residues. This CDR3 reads CASSTGDSYEQYF. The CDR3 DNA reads TGCGCCAGCAGCACGGGGGACTCCTACGAGCAGTACTTC.

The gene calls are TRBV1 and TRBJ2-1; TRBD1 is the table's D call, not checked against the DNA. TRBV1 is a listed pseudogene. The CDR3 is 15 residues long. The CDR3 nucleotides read TGCACCAGCAGCCAACACCGGGACAAAGCCCATGAGCAGTTCTTC. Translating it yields CTSSQHRDKAHEQFF.

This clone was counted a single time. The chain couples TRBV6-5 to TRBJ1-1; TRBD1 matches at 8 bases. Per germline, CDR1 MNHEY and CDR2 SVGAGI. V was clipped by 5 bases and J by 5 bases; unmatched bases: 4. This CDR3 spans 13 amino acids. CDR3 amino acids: CASSHRGRTEAFF. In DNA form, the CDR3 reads TGTGCCAGCAGTCACAGGGGGAGGACTGAAGCTTTCTTT.

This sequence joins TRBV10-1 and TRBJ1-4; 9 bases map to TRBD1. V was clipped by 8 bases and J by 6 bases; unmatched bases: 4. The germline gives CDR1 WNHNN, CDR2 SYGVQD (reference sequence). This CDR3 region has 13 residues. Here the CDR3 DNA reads TGCGCCAGCGCCCGGGACAGGGATGAAAAACTGTTTTTT. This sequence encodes CASARDRDEKLFF.

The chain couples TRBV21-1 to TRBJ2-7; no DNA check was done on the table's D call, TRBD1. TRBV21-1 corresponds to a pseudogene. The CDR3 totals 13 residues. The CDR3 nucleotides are TGTGCCAGCAGCAAATCGGGAAGGAAAGGGGGCAGCTTC. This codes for CASSKSGRKGGSF.

The CDR3 region has the DNA TGTGCCAGCAGCTTTAGTACCACAGATACGCAGTATTTT. Amino acids: CASSFSTTDTQYF. The chain recombines TRBV7-2 with TRBJ2-3, with unresolved D. The germline gives CDR1 SGHTA, CDR2 FQGNSA. The V gene lost 3 bases and the J gene lost 2 bases, with 6 bases spanning the gap. The CDR3 is made up of 13 amino acids. Looking up the rest from reference TRBV7-2 and TRBJ2-3 gives the full variable domain: GAGVSQSPSNKVTEKGKDVELRCDPISGHTALYWYRQSLGQGLEFLIYFQGNSAPDKSGLPSDRFSAERTGGSVSTLTIQRTQQEDSAVYLCASSFSTTDTQYFGPGTRLTVL.

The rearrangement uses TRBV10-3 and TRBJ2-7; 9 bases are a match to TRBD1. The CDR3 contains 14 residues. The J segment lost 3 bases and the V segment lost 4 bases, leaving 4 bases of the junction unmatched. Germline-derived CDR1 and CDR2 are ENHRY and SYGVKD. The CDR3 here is CAISGGTGSYEQYF. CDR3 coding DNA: TGTGCCATCAGTGGAGGGACAGGGAGCTACGAGCAGTACTTC.

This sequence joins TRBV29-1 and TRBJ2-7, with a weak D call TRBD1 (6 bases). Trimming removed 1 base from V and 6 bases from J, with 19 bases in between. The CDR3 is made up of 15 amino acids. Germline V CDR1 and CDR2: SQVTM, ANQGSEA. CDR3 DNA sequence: TGCAGCGTTGAAGTCTCCCCAGGGGCTATGACCGAGCAGTACTTC. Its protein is CSVEVSPGAMTEQYF.